This is a list of T cell receptor beta chains from one sample in a study of cytomegalovirus exposure and HLA in healthy donors. Clones were sequenced by immunoSEQ multiplex PCR, and TCRdb holds only the in-frame ones, with some missing. The sample carries around 140,000 clones, approximately 79% recorded once. Sequenced input: PBMCs. The origin of the receptors is a man aged 45-65 years in good health and CMV-seropositive. Each CDR3 is given with its conserved first and last residue. The order of the fields is CDR3 DNA, CDR3 protein, J gene, V gene, D gene, CDR3 length, clone size. D genes are given only for firm matches. Not every row has a clone size; where given, it reads once, few, many or a size class.

CDR3nt: TGCGCCAGCAGCCAAGATAGGGCGGATAACTATGAGCGGGGCTACACCTTC; CDR3aa: CASSQDRADNYERGYTF; j_gene: TRBJ1-2; v_gene: TRBV4-1; d_gene: .; len: 17; abundance: .
CDR3nt: TGTGCCAGCAGCTTACGCAGAGGCACTGAAGCTTTCTTT; CDR3aa: CASSLRRGTEAFF; j_gene: TRBJ1-1; v_gene: TRBV7-6; d_gene: .; len: 13; abundance: .
CDR3nt: TGTGCCAGCAGTAGGACAGGATTCTACGAGCAGTACTTC; CDR3aa: CASSRTGFYEQYF; j_gene: TRBJ2-7; v_gene: TRBV2; d_gene: TRBD1; len: 13; abundance: .
CDR3nt: TGTGCCAGCAGCTTGTCCTGGACTAGCGGGAGCACAGATACGCAGTATTTT; CDR3aa: CASSLSWTSGSTDTQYF; j_gene: TRBJ2-3; v_gene: TRBV5-8; d_gene: TRBD2; len: 17; abundance: .
CDR3nt: TGTGCCAGCAGTGTCACAGGGGGGTATAATTCACCCCTCCACTTT; CDR3aa: CASSVTGGYNSPLHF; j_gene: TRBJ1-6; v_gene: TRBV2; d_gene: TRBD1; len: 15; abundance: .
CDR3nt: TGTGCCAGCAGCTTTAGGGACAACCCCTACGAGCAGTACTTC; CDR3aa: CASSFRDNPYEQYF; j_gene: TRBJ2-7; v_gene: TRBV7-8; d_gene: .; len: 14; abundance: .
CDR3nt: TGTGCCAGCAGCTCCCGGGCAGCGGGAGGGTACGAGCAGTACTTC; CDR3aa: CASSSRAAGGYEQYF; j_gene: TRBJ2-7; v_gene: TRBV6-1; d_gene: TRBD2; len: 15; abundance: .
CDR3nt: TGTGCCACCAGCAGAGACAGGGTCCTCACAGATACGCAGTATTTT; CDR3aa: CATSRDRVLTDTQYF; j_gene: TRBJ2-3; v_gene: TRBV15; d_gene: .; len: 15; abundance: .
CDR3nt: TGTGCCAGCAGTTTCCGGGACAAAGCCTACGAGCAGTACTTC; CDR3aa: CASSFRDKAYEQYF; j_gene: TRBJ2-7; v_gene: TRBV28; d_gene: .; len: 14; abundance: .
CDR3nt: TGTGCCAGTAGTATTGGACTTAGCTCTGGAAACACCATATATTTT; CDR3aa: CASSIGLSSGNTIYF; j_gene: TRBJ1-3; v_gene: TRBV19; d_gene: .; len: 15; abundance: .
CDR3nt: TGTGCTAGTGGTTATATTTATGCGGGGGGAGGGGGCAATCAGCCCCAGCATTTT; CDR3aa: CASGYIYAGGGGNQPQHF; j_gene: TRBJ1-5; v_gene: TRBV12-5; d_gene: .; len: 18; abundance: .
CDR3nt: TGTGCCAGCTCACGAGCGGGGGGGCCGGATGAGCAGTTCTTC; CDR3aa: CASSRAGGPDEQFF; j_gene: TRBJ2-1; v_gene: TRBV18; d_gene: TRBD2; len: 14; abundance: few
CDR3nt: TGTGCCAGCAGTGCAACCAAGACACCCGACACTGAAGCTTTCTTT; CDR3aa: CASSATKTPDTEAFF; j_gene: TRBJ1-1; v_gene: TRBV6-4; d_gene: .; len: 15; abundance: .
CDR3nt: TGCGCCAGCAGCTTGGTGGAGGGAATCGGCTACACCTTC; CDR3aa: CASSLVEGIGYTF; j_gene: TRBJ1-2; v_gene: TRBV5-1; d_gene: .; len: 13; abundance: .
CDR3nt: TGCGCCAGCAGCCCGGACAGGGGTGGAGAAAAACTGTTTTTT; CDR3aa: CASSPDRGGEKLFF; j_gene: TRBJ1-4; v_gene: TRBV5-1; d_gene: TRBD1; len: 14; abundance: few
CDR3nt: TGTGCCAGCAGCTTAGAAGGAGTTACGCAGTATTTT; CDR3aa: CASSLEGVTQYF; j_gene: TRBJ2-3; v_gene: TRBV11-2; d_gene: .; len: 12; abundance: .
CDR3nt: TGCGCCAGCAGCTTGGGATGGAGGGGCGGGGGAGAGACCCAGTACTTC; CDR3aa: CASSLGWRGGGETQYF; j_gene: TRBJ2-5; v_gene: TRBV5-1; d_gene: TRBD2; len: 16; abundance: .
CDR3nt: TGCGCCAGCAGCTTGGAAACTACCACAGATACGCAGTATTTT; CDR3aa: CASSLETTTDTQYF; j_gene: TRBJ2-3; v_gene: TRBV5-1; d_gene: .; len: 14; abundance: few
CDR3nt: TGTGCCAGCAGCCAGTTAGGGAGTACCACTGAAGCTTTCTTT; CDR3aa: CASSQLGSTTEAFF; j_gene: TRBJ1-1; v_gene: TRBV4-2; d_gene: .; len: 14; abundance: few
CDR3nt: TGCAGTGCTGCGGCCGGAGCTTTCTTT; CDR3aa: CSAAAGAFF; j_gene: TRBJ1-1; v_gene: TRBV20-1; d_gene: .; len: 9; abundance: .
CDR3nt: TGCAGCGTGAGACAGGGTTGGAACACTGAAGCTTTCTTT; CDR3aa: CSVRQGWNTEAFF; j_gene: TRBJ1-1; v_gene: TRBV29-1; d_gene: TRBD1; len: 13; abundance: .
CDR3nt: TGCAGCGCTGGCATGTCCCGGCTCGGGGAAAACATTCAGTACTTC; CDR3aa: CSAGMSRLGENIQYF; j_gene: TRBJ2-4; v_gene: TRBV29-1; d_gene: .; len: 15; abundance: .
CDR3nt: TGTGCCAGCAGCTTAGGGACAGCCTTGAACACTGAAGCTTTCTTT; CDR3aa: CASSLGTALNTEAFF; j_gene: TRBJ1-1; v_gene: TRBV7-2; d_gene: .; len: 15; abundance: .
CDR3nt: TGTGCCAGCAGCCCCCGAAACTCGGACAGCAGTAGAGGCTACACCTTC; CDR3aa: CASSPRNSDSSRGYTF; j_gene: TRBJ1-2; v_gene: TRBV7-8; d_gene: .; len: 16; abundance: .
CDR3nt: TGCAGCGTTGCGGACAGGGTCAACTATGGCTACACCTTC; CDR3aa: CSVADRVNYGYTF; j_gene: TRBJ1-2; v_gene: TRBV29-1; d_gene: TRBD1; len: 13; abundance: once
CDR3nt: TGTGCCAGCAAGGGGGCGGGGGGGCAATACGAGCAGTACTTC; CDR3aa: CASKGAGGQYEQYF; j_gene: TRBJ2-7; v_gene: TRBV6-5; d_gene: TRBD2; len: 14; abundance: few
CDR3nt: TGTGCCAGTAGTATACGTCCAGGGCACTACGAGCAGTACTTC; CDR3aa: CASSIRPGHYEQYF; j_gene: TRBJ2-7; v_gene: TRBV19; d_gene: .; len: 14; abundance: .
CDR3nt: TGTGCCAGCAGCTCACCGGGACTCACTGAAGCTTTCTTT; CDR3aa: CASSSPGLTEAFF; j_gene: TRBJ1-1; v_gene: TRBV11-3; d_gene: .; len: 13; abundance: medium-sized
CDR3nt: TGTGCCAGCAGCCCGGACAGGACCAACAATCAGCCCCAGCATTTT; CDR3aa: CASSPDRTNNQPQHF; j_gene: TRBJ1-5; v_gene: TRBV2; d_gene: TRBD1; len: 15; abundance: few
CDR3nt: TGTGCCAGCAGTGAACAAACTTCCCCAGATACGCAGTATTTT; CDR3aa: CASSEQTSPDTQYF; j_gene: TRBJ2-3; v_gene: TRBV6-1; d_gene: .; len: 14; abundance: once
CDR3nt: TGTGCCAGCAGCCGCTACCCCACCTACGAGCAGTACTTC; CDR3aa: CASSRYPTYEQYF; j_gene: TRBJ2-7; v_gene: TRBV7-9; d_gene: .; len: 13; abundance: few
CDR3nt: TGTGCCAGTAGTATAGATGGTGGGGGCGCTTCCTACAATGAGCAGTTCTTC; CDR3aa: CASSIDGGGASYNEQFF; j_gene: TRBJ2-1; v_gene: TRBV19; d_gene: .; len: 17; abundance: .
CDR3nt: TGTGCCAGCAGTCTAATTTTCACCGGGGAGCTGTTTTTT; CDR3aa: CASSLIFTGELFF; j_gene: TRBJ2-2; v_gene: TRBV6-5; d_gene: .; len: 13; abundance: .
CDR3nt: TGTGCCAGCATATTGAGGGTGGACACTGAAGCTTTCTTT; CDR3aa: CASILRVDTEAFF; j_gene: TRBJ1-1; v_gene: TRBV7-9; d_gene: .; len: 13; abundance: .
CDR3nt: TGTGCCAGCAGTGAGGCTCATCGGGCCCTCCACTTT; CDR3aa: CASSEAHRALHF; j_gene: TRBJ1-6; v_gene: TRBV25-1; d_gene: .; len: 12; abundance: .
CDR3nt: TGTGCCAGTTCAGCCCAGGGGTTTAATTCACCCCTCCACTTT; CDR3aa: CASSAQGFNSPLHF; j_gene: TRBJ1-6; v_gene: TRBV2; d_gene: .; len: 14; abundance: .
CDR3nt: TGCAGCGTTGAGACTAGCGGGAGGTACGTCTACAATGAGCAGTTCTTC; CDR3aa: CSVETSGRYVYNEQFF; j_gene: TRBJ2-1; v_gene: TRBV29-1; d_gene: TRBD2; len: 16; abundance: once
CDR3nt: TGTGCCAGCCGGGAGGAGCGGGAGGGCGCAGATACGCAGTATTTT; CDR3aa: CASREEREGADTQYF; j_gene: TRBJ2-3; v_gene: TRBV21-1; d_gene: .; len: 15; abundance: few
CDR3nt: TGTGCCAGCAGCCCGACAGCGAACCAAGAGACCCAGTACTTC; CDR3aa: CASSPTANQETQYF; j_gene: TRBJ2-5; v_gene: TRBV7-7; d_gene: .; len: 14; abundance: few
CDR3nt: TGTGCCAGCAGGGGAAGCGGGGTCACTGAAGCTTTCTTT; CDR3aa: CASRGSGVTEAFF; j_gene: TRBJ1-1; v_gene: TRBV5-5; d_gene: .; len: 13; abundance: .
CDR3nt: TGTGCCAGCAGCCAAGTCGATACAGGGGGGACCCCAGAAGAGACCCAGTACTTC; CDR3aa: CASSQVDTGGTPEETQYF; j_gene: TRBJ2-5; v_gene: TRBV14; d_gene: TRBD1; len: 18; abundance: .